A single sample is the source of the 14 T cell receptor beta chains below, sequenced in a study of tumor-infiltrating lymphocytes in oesophageal squamous cell carcinoma. TCRdb used MiXCR to reprocess the PCR reads, holding one entry per CDR3 protein. The sample records 8,500 to 14,000 distinct CDR3 sequences, around 50% being singletons. Sequencing was done on a sample of esophageal tumor tissue. The receptors derive from a male donor with esophageal squamous cell carcinoma.

This clonotype was found a few times. V and J are TRBV7-2 and TRBJ2-3; 11 nucleotides match TRBD1. Germline V gene data show CDR1 as SGHTA and CDR2 as FQGNSA. V shed 1 base, J shed 2 bases, and the junction held 5 bases outside the gene matches. The CDR3 runs to 17 residues. CDR3 nucleotide sequence: TGTGCCAGCAGCTTAGTTGGGACAGGGGGTTTCACAGATACGCAGTATTTT. Amino acid sequence: CASSLVGTGGFTDTQYF.

The rearrangement joins TRBV7-2 to TRBJ2-5, with TRBD1 identical over 7 bases. J lost 4 bases, V lost 2 bases, and 10 bases had no gene match. Germline lookup yields CDR1 SGHTA and CDR2 FQGNSA. The CDR3 totals 16 residues. The CDR3 DNA sequence: TGTGCCAGCAGCTTATCCGGGACAGAGAGGGGAGAGACCCAGTACTTC. Protein product: CASSLSGTERGETQYF.

The chain links TRBV7-8 to TRBJ2-2; possible D gene TRBD1, 6 bases. Germline values: CDR1 SGHVS, CDR2 FQNEAQ. V was clipped by 5 bases and J by 1 base, with 26 bases between them. The CDR3 length is 20 residues. CDR3 nucleotides: TGTGCCAGCAGCATCGGAGATATGACAGGCTGGTATTGGAACACCGGGGAGCTGTTTTTT. It codes for CASSIGDMTGWYWNTGELFF.

This clonotype was seen a single time. This sequence joins TRBV10-3 and TRBJ2-3; D possibly corresponds to TRBD2 (5 bases). The CDR3 is 15 amino acids. Looked up from germline, CDR1 is ENHRY and CDR2 is SYGVKD. V dropped 4 bases and J dropped 14 bases, with 25 bases sitting between them. This CDR3 reads CAISGQPGPTGELYF. The CDR3 DNA sequence: TGTGCCATCAGTGGGCAACCCGGACCCACCGGGGAGCTGTATTTT.

This chain links TRBV7-2 with TRBJ2-1, with D tentatively TRBD1 or TRBD2 (5 bases each). The DNA end lines up better with TRBJ2-7; the J call may be wrong. The CDR3 loop spans 13 amino acids. Germline V gene sequence: CDR1 SGHTA, CDR2 FQGNSA. Written as DNA, the CDR3 is TGTGCCAGCAGCTTAGGGGGGAACTACGAGCAGTACTTC. Protein sequence: CASSLGGNYEQYF.

The rearrangement links TRBV5-1 to TRBJ2-3; the match to TRBD1 covers 8 bases. With 1 base clipped from V and 1 base from J, the junction kept 5 bases outside the gene matches. The CDR3 is 16 amino acids. Germline V lookup: CDR1 SGHRS, CDR2 YFSETQ. The CDR3 DNA is TGCGCCAGCAGCTTGTCCGGACAGGGAGGCACAGATACGCAGTATTTT. Its translation: CASSLSGQGGTDTQYF.

The rearrangement links TRBV6-1 to TRBJ2-5; TRBD1 aligns across 7 bases. The closer fit of TRBJ2-7 to the DNA end suggests the J call may be wrong. The CDR3 has 14 residues. In germline, CDR1 is MNHNS, CDR2 SASEGT. CDR3 in DNA: TGTGCCAGCCGACACAGGGGTTTTGCTTACGAGCAGTACTTC. Its protein product is CASRHRGFAYEQYF.

J is TRBJ2-5 and V is TRBV7-3; tentative D call: TRBD1 (5 bases). The J call may be mistaken, given a closer DNA end match to TRBJ2-1. This CDR3 region has 13 residues. Germline assignment: CDR1 SGHTA and CDR2 FQGTGA. The CDR3 coding sequence is TGTGCCAGCAGCTTAACGGGGCCTGCTGAGCAGTTCTTC. It specifies CASSLTGPAEQFF.

This clonotype was seen just once. Given the absence of the conserved phenylalanine or tryptophan at the CDR3 end, a read error is likely. It is unclear where the CDR3 begins or ends on the DNA, so no DNA is shown, and the CDR3 is as TCRdb lists it. This chain uses TRBV7-2 with TRBJ2-5; TRBD2 reflects the table's D call only, with no check against the DNA. Inclusive of both ends, the CDR3 amounts to 13 amino acids. Germline V CDR1 and CDR2: SGHTA, FQGNSA. CDR3 protein: CASSLSREQYFGN.

Here the CDR3 DNA reads TGTGCCAGCAGTGAAGGACAGGGGGCGGGGAATGAGCAGTACTTC. Amino acid sequence: CASSEGQGAGNEQYF. This chain uses TRBV6-4 with TRBJ2-6, with 11 bases aligning to TRBD1. The closer fit of TRBJ2-7 to the DNA end suggests the J call may be wrong. CDR1 is MRHNA, CDR2 SNTAGT, per germline. CDR3 length equals 15 residues.

V usage is TRBV7-6 and J usage is TRBJ2-6, with 9 bases matching TRBD1. Germline CDR1 is SGHVS and CDR2 is FNYEAQ. The V segment lost 3 bases and the J segment 1 base; nucleotides outside the gene matches: 1. This CDR3 is 16 amino acids long. CDR3 nucleotides: TGTGCCAGCAGCTTGGACAGGGGTTCTGGGGCCAACGTCCTGACTTTC. It translates to CASSLDRGSGANVLTF.

This clonotype was seen only a few times. The chain carries TRBV7-9 and TRBJ2-1; D call uncertain. The CDR3 contains 13 residues. Germline V lookup: CDR1 SEHNR, CDR2 FQNEAQ (reference sequence). The V and J ends lost 2 bases and 5 bases respectively, with 7 bases between them. The CDR3 region is CASSLYSDNEQFF. CDR3 in DNA: TGTGCCAGCAGCTTATACTCTGACAATGAGCAGTTCTTC.

The rearrangement uses TRBV28 and TRBJ1-2; TRBD1 might be the D (5 bases). The germline V gene encodes CDR1 MDHEN and CDR2 SYDVKM. This CDR3 is built from 14 residues. V was pared by 5 bases and J by 4 bases, with 14 bases between. In DNA form, the CDR3 reads TGTGCCAGCAGTCTATTACAGGCGTTCTATGGCTACACCTTC. As protein: CASSLLQAFYGYTF.

V and J are TRBV7-2 and TRBJ2-3; maybe TRBD2 (5 bases). The CDR3 is 14 amino acids. Trimming removed 5 bases from V and 9 bases from J, with 18 bases in between. From germline, CDR1 is SGHTA and CDR2 FQGNSA. CDR3 sequence (DNA): TGTGCCAGCAGCCCCCAGTCCTCCCAGCGGACGCAGTATTTT. Translation gives CASSPQSSQRTQYF.